One sample yielded the 32 T cell receptor beta chains listed below, sequenced in a study of early T cells in non-severe SARS-CoV-2 infection. TCRdb re-derived calls from the 5' RACE reads in MiXCR, one entry per CDR3 protein. The sample contains tens of thousands of distinct CDR3 sequences, about 6% of which appear only once. The source was whole blood, collected at baseline. The receptor source for this set is an adult who was a healthcare worker with PCR-confirmed SARS-CoV-2 infection or an uninfected control (not recorded which).

There are many counts of this clonotype. This chain connects TRBV4-2 to TRBJ1-5; perhaps TRBD1 as D (5 bases). In germline, CDR1 is LGHNA, CDR2 YNFKEQ. Trimming took off 1 base at V and 4 bases at J, with 8 bases between the two ends. There are 14 residues in the CDR3. The chain's CDR3 is CASSQVGQNQPQHF. For the CDR3, the DNA is TGTGCCAGCAGCCAAGTTGGACAAAATCAGCCCCAGCATTTT.

This chain uses TRBV29-1 with TRBJ2-5; TRBD2 matches at 9 bases. The CDR3 sequence is 13 residues long. The J segment lost 1 base and the V segment lost 6 bases, leaving 3 bases of the junction unmatched. Germline assignment: CDR1 SQVTM and CDR2 ANQGSEA. The CDR3 DNA reads as TGCAGCGTGCTAGCGGGATTCCAAGAGACCCAGTACTTC. It is translated as CSVLAGFQETQYF.

A remark on this clonotype: This may come from a read error, since a much larger clone is one base off. A read error is likely, as this CDR3 ends without the conserved phenylalanine or tryptophan. V is TRBV20-1 and J is TRBJ2-5; weak D call: TRBD2 (5 bases). Trimming left V 0 bases short and J 5 bases short, with 10 bases between. The CDR3 has 13 residues. CDR1 and CDR2 from the germline V gene are DFQATT and SNEGSKA (reference sequence). The CDR3 coding sequence is TGCAGTGCTAGAGATACTTCGGGGGAGACCCAGTACCTC. Encoded protein: CSARDTSGETQYL.

This clonotype was counted ten times or more. The V and J genes are TRBV27 and TRBJ1-1; D ambiguous. Germline V gene sequence: CDR1 MNHEY, CDR2 SMNVEV (reference sequence). Trimming left V 6 bases short and J 0 bases short, with 5 bases between. The CDR3 contains 12 residues. CDR3 region: CASRSVNTEAFF. CDR3 DNA sequence: TGTGCCAGCAGATCAGTGAACACTGAAGCTTTCTTT.

This clonotype has at least ten counts. This chain uses TRBV12-3 or TRBV12-4 with TRBJ2-3; 10 bases line up with TRBD1. J lost 3 bases, V lost 4 bases, and 4 bases had no gene match. This CDR3 is 15 amino acids long. The CDR3 sequence is CASSSTGGPTDTQYF. The DNA for the CDR3 is TGTGCCAGCAGTTCGACAGGGGGCCCGACAGATACGCAGTATTTT.

This clonotype was counted only a few times. CDR3 bases: TGTGCCACCAGTGATCCGGACAGGGCCTGGGATGAGCAGTTCTTC. This encodes CATSDPDRAWDEQFF. The chain carries TRBV24-1 and TRBJ2-1, with 8 nucleotides matching TRBD1. With V trimmed by 3 bases and J by 8 bases, 8 bases remained unmatched. From germline, CDR1 is KGHDR and CDR2 SFDVKD. The length of the CDR3 is 15 residues.

There are many counts of this clonotype. The chain employs TRBV4-2 and TRBJ1-4; D not resolved. V lost 1 base and J lost 3, with 9 bases in between. The CDR3 sequence is 15 residues long. Germline values: CDR1 LGHNA, CDR2 YNFKEQ. CDR3 coding DNA: TGTGCCAGCAGCCAAGTTGGCGGAGCTAATGAAAAACTGTTTTTT. Encoded protein: CASSQVGGANEKLFF.

The sample holds many counts of this clonotype. V usage is TRBV20-1 and J usage is TRBJ1-1; D may be TRBD1 (5 bases). Germline-derived CDR1 and CDR2 are DFQATT and SNEGSKA (reference sequence). Trimming took 6 bases from V and 5 from J, leaving 10 bases between them. The CDR3 is 11 residues long. The CDR3 DNA reads as TGCAGTGCCGCAGGGTCAACTGAAGCTTTCTTT. It yields the protein CSAAGSTEAFF.

This clonotype is deemed medium-sized. The rearrangement links TRBV29-1 to TRBJ2-3; 7 bases match TRBD1. From germline, CDR1 is SQVTM and CDR2 ANQGSEA. V was pared by 3 bases and J by 1 base, with 1 base of the junction left unmatched. There are 13 residues in the CDR3. The CDR3 loop is CSVDGQGTDTQYF. The CDR3 DNA reads TGCAGCGTTGATGGACAGGGCACAGATACGCAGTATTTT.

This clonotype occurred many times. The rearrangement joins TRBV11-2 to TRBJ2-7; 10 nucleotides match TRBD2. This CDR3 spans 15 amino acids. The germline V gene encodes CDR1 SGHAT and CDR2 FQNNGV. V was clipped by 4 bases and J by 0 bases; unmatched bases: 3. The CDR3 spells CASSYVAGGSYEQYF. Here the CDR3 DNA reads TGTGCCAGCAGCTACGTAGCGGGAGGCTCCTACGAGCAGTACTTC.

The rearrangement joins TRBV5-6 to TRBJ2-5; 7 nucleotides agree with TRBD1. This CDR3 comprises 14 residues. V lost 6 bases, J lost 5 bases, and 10 bases stayed unmatched. The V gene's germline CDR1 is SGHDT and CDR2 YYEEEE. The CDR3, as DNA: TGTGCCAGCACCATCACAGGGGTAAGGGAGACCCAGTACTTC. Its protein product is CASTITGVRETQYF.

The chain joins TRBV20-1 to TRBJ2-5; 7 nucleotides line up with TRBD1. In germline, CDR1 is DFQATT, CDR2 SNEGSKA (reference sequence). CDR3 length equals 12 residues. J gave up 4 bases and V 4 bases, and 3 bases lay outside the gene matches. CDR3 nucleotides: TGCAGTGCTAATAGACAGGGAGAGACCCAGTACTTC. Amino acids: CSANRQGETQYF.

There are many counts of this clonotype. The rearrangement uses TRBV7-9 and TRBJ2-1; D not resolved. Trimming took 4 bases from V and 10 from J, leaving 14 bases between them. CDR1 and CDR2 (germline): SEHNR, FQNEAQ (reference sequence). The CDR3 totals 13 residues. The CDR3: CASSSPGGTEQFF. The CDR3 nucleotides are TGTGCCAGCAGCTCCCCGGGTGGCACCGAGCAGTTCTTC. The variable domain in full, with the rest retrieved from reference TRBV7-9 and TRBJ2-1, is DTGVSQNPRHKITKRGQNVTFRCDPISEHNRLYWYRQTLGQGPEFLTYFQNEAQLEKSRLLSDRFSAERPKGSFSTLEIQRTEQGDSAMYLCASSSPGGTEQFFGPGTRLTVL.

There are many counts of this clonotype. The rearrangement links TRBV5-4 to TRBJ1-1; D not certain. The ends were cut back, 2 bases at V and 7 bases at J, with 6 bases in the middle. CDR3 length: 11 residues. Germline CDR1 and CDR2: SGHNT and YYREEE (reference sequence). The CDR3 DNA reads as TGTGCCAGCAGCTTACGGGATGAAGCTTTCTTT. This gives the protein CASSLRDEAFF.

This clonotype was seen ten or more times. The chain uses TRBV6-2 or TRBV6-3 and TRBJ2-1; 12 bases match TRBD1. Losses at the gene ends were 4 bases for V and 13 bases for J; bases not matched to a gene: 2. The CDR3 contains 12 residues. Germline CDR1 is MNHEY and CDR2 is SVGEGT. Here the CDR3 reads CASSWGQGAQFF. The CDR3 nucleotides read TGTGCCAGCAGTTGGGGACAGGGGGCCCAGTTCTTC.

This clonotype was found a few times. The CDR3 here is CASSYMRTDFNGYTF. The CDR3 region has the DNA TGTGCCAGCAGCTATATGCGGACAGATTTTAATGGCTACACCTTC. The V gene is TRBV7-3, the J gene TRBJ1-2, with D possibly matching TRBD1 (6 bases). CDR3 length: 15 amino acids. Trimming shortened V by 4 bases and J by 6 bases, and 18 bases separated the two germline ends. In germline, CDR1 is SGHTA, CDR2 FQGTGA. Together with reference TRBV7-3 and TRBJ1-2, the CDR3 gives the full variable domain: GAGVSQTPSNKVTEKGKYVELRCDPISGHTALYWYRQSLGQGPEFLIYFQGTGAADDSGLPNDRFFAVRPEGSVSTLKIQRTERGDSAVYLCASSYMRTDFNGYTFGSGTRLTVV.

The chain is built from TRBV4-1 and TRBJ1-2; TRBD1 might be the D (5 bases). The germline V gene has CDR1 MGHRA and CDR2 YSYEKL. There are 16 residues in the CDR3. Trimming pared 1 base from V and 2 bases from J, leaving 14 bases between. The chain's CDR3 is CASSQVIRGANYGYTF. For the CDR3, the DNA is TGCGCCAGCAGCCAAGTGATTAGGGGAGCAAACTATGGCTACACCTTC.

In its sample, this clonotype was seen many times. V usage is TRBV9 and J usage is TRBJ2-5; 7 bases fit TRBD2. This CDR3 is built from 14 residues. Trimming cost V 2 bases and J 4 bases; bases outside gene matches: 5. Looked up from germline, CDR1 is SGDLS and CDR2 is YYNGEE. The CDR3 nucleotides are TGTGCCAGCAGCGTCGGGACTATACGAGAGACCCAGTACTTC. Translated, it gives CASSVGTIRETQYF.

This clonotype was found a few times. The CDR3 reads CASSSSSAPGGETQYF. The CDR3 region has the DNA TGTGCCAGCAGTTCTTCCAGTGCTCCAGGAGGCGAGACCCAGTACTTC. V usage is TRBV28 and J usage is TRBJ2-5; D possibly corresponds to TRBD2 (5 bases). This CDR3 region has 16 residues. In germline, CDR1 is MDHEN, CDR2 SYDVKM. V was clipped by 4 bases and J by 5 bases, with 20 bases between them.

The V and J genes are TRBV2 and TRBJ1-6, with D hard to call. CDR1 is SNHLY and CDR2 is FYNNEI in the germline V gene. There are 12 residues in the CDR3. V was cut by 6 bases and J by 12 bases, with 12 bases left in between. The CDR3 DNA is TGTGCCAGCAGATCAAACAGCGGACCCCTCCACTTT. It codes for CASRSNSGPLHF.

This clonotype showed up many times. The J gene is TRBJ1-1, the V gene TRBV7-9, with D possibly matching TRBD1 (6 bases). This CDR3 has 14 amino acids. From germline, CDR1 is SEHNR and CDR2 FQNEAQ (reference sequence). Trimming cost V 3 bases and J 3 bases, with 11 bases left between them. The CDR3 reads CASSFQGLYTEAFF. CDR3 DNA: TGTGCCAGCAGCTTTCAGGGGCTATACACTGAAGCTTTCTTT.

This clonotype has more than one count but fewer than ten. This chain uses TRBV7-2 with TRBJ2-4; 7 nucleotides agree with TRBD2. Germline V gene lookup returns CDR1 SGHTA and CDR2 FQGNSA. The V and J ends lost 2 bases and 5 bases, in that order; junction bases with no gene match: 3. The CDR3 is 14 residues long. The CDR3 here is CASSLQGGENIQYF. CDR3 coding DNA: TGTGCCAGCAGCTTACAGGGAGGGGAAAACATTCAGTACTTC.

This clonotype was found many times. The CDR3 DNA reads as TGCAGTGCTAGAGCAGAGGAGTATCCCTACGAGCAGTACTTC. This sequence encodes CSARAEEYPYEQYF. The chain links TRBV20-1 to TRBJ2-7; D gene unclear. CDR1 and CDR2 from the germline V gene are DFQATT and SNEGSKA (reference sequence). The CDR3 length is 14 residues. V gave up 1 base and J gave up 2 bases, with 12 bases separating them.

This clonotype was recorded at least ten times. The DNA of the CDR3 is TGTGCCAGCAGCCGAATAGCGGGGGGGTCCACAGATACGCAGTATTTT. It specifies CASSRIAGGSTDTQYF. V is TRBV4-2 and J is TRBJ2-3; 11 bases line up with TRBD2. Germline V CDR1 and CDR2: LGHNA, YNFKEQ. The CDR3 is made up of 16 amino acids. With 4 bases clipped from V and 2 bases from J, the junction kept 5 bases outside the gene matches.

The V gene is TRBV4-3, the J gene TRBJ2-7; D not resolved. CDR1 and CDR2 (germline): LGHNA, YSLEER. CDR3 length: 15 amino acids. V lost 0 bases, J lost 8 bases, and 17 bases lay in between. The CDR3 region has the DNA TGCGCCAGCAGCCAAGACCGCCAAGGCCTAGGGCAGCAGTACTTC. Amino acids: CASSQDRQGLGQQYF.

J is TRBJ1-1 and V is TRBV2; no firm D call. The V and J ends lost 5 bases and 0 bases respectively, with 13 bases between them. The CDR3 is made up of 15 amino acids. Germline assignment: CDR1 SNHLY and CDR2 FYNNEI. The CDR3 coding sequence is TGTGCCAGCAGTCGGACGGATAGTATGAACACTGAAGCTTTCTTT. It specifies CASSRTDSMNTEAFF.

This chain uses TRBV5-1 with TRBJ2-3; D is undetermined. The CDR3 totals 12 residues. CDR1 and CDR2 from the germline V gene are SGHRS and YFSETQ. V lost 3 bases to trimming and J lost 5 bases, with 7 bases between them. The CDR3: CASSSGRDTQYF. The CDR3 DNA reads as TGCGCCAGCAGCTCTGGACGAGATACGCAGTATTTT.

The rearrangement joins TRBV29-1 to TRBJ2-1, with D hard to call. V lost 3 bases to trimming and J lost 6 bases, with 6 bases between them. The CDR3 contains 11 residues. Germline V gene sequence: CDR1 SQVTM, CDR2 ANQGSEA. The CDR3 DNA is TGCAGCGTTGACCCCCGCAATGAGCAGTTCTTC. Its translation is CSVDPRNEQFF.

This clonotype occurred many times. The chain joins TRBV2 to TRBJ1-2; D remains unclear. V dropped 1 base and J dropped 3 bases, with 6 bases sitting between them. Germline CDR1 SNHLY, CDR2 FYNNEI. The CDR3 loop spans 13 amino acids. CDR3 bases: TGTGCCAGCAGTGAAGTCATGTACTATGGCTACACCTTC. Its protein is CASSEVMYYGYTF.

There are a few counts of this clonotype. V and J are TRBV6-1 and TRBJ2-5; a possible D gene is TRBD1 (6 bases). The CDR3 totals 15 residues. Germline assignment: CDR1 MNHNS and CDR2 SASEGT. The V end was cut by 3 bases, the J end by 4 bases, with 15 bases between. CDR3 loop: CASSDQGPKGETQYF. The CDR3 bases are TGTGCCAGCAGTGACCAGGGGCCCAAGGGAGAGACCCAGTACTTC.

The V gene is TRBV18, the J gene TRBJ2-1, with 7 bases fitting TRBD2. The ends lost 3 bases at V and 0 bases at J; junction bases unmatched: 5. CDR1 is KGHSH, CDR2 LQKENI, per germline. The CDR3 extends over 16 amino acids. The CDR3 DNA is TGTGCCAGCTCACCGATCGGGGGGAGCTCCTACAATGAGCAGTTCTTC. Protein: CASSPIGGSSYNEQFF.

This clonotype was found many times. The V and J genes are TRBV7-2 and TRBJ2-1; maybe TRBD2 (6 bases). The CDR3 sequence is 13 residues long. V lost 3 bases to trimming and J lost 4 bases, with 7 bases between them. CDR1 is SGHTA, CDR2 FQGNSA, per germline. In nucleotides, the CDR3 is TGTGCCAGCAGCTTTGGGACTTACAATGAGCAGTTCTTC. Translating gives CASSFGTYNEQFF.